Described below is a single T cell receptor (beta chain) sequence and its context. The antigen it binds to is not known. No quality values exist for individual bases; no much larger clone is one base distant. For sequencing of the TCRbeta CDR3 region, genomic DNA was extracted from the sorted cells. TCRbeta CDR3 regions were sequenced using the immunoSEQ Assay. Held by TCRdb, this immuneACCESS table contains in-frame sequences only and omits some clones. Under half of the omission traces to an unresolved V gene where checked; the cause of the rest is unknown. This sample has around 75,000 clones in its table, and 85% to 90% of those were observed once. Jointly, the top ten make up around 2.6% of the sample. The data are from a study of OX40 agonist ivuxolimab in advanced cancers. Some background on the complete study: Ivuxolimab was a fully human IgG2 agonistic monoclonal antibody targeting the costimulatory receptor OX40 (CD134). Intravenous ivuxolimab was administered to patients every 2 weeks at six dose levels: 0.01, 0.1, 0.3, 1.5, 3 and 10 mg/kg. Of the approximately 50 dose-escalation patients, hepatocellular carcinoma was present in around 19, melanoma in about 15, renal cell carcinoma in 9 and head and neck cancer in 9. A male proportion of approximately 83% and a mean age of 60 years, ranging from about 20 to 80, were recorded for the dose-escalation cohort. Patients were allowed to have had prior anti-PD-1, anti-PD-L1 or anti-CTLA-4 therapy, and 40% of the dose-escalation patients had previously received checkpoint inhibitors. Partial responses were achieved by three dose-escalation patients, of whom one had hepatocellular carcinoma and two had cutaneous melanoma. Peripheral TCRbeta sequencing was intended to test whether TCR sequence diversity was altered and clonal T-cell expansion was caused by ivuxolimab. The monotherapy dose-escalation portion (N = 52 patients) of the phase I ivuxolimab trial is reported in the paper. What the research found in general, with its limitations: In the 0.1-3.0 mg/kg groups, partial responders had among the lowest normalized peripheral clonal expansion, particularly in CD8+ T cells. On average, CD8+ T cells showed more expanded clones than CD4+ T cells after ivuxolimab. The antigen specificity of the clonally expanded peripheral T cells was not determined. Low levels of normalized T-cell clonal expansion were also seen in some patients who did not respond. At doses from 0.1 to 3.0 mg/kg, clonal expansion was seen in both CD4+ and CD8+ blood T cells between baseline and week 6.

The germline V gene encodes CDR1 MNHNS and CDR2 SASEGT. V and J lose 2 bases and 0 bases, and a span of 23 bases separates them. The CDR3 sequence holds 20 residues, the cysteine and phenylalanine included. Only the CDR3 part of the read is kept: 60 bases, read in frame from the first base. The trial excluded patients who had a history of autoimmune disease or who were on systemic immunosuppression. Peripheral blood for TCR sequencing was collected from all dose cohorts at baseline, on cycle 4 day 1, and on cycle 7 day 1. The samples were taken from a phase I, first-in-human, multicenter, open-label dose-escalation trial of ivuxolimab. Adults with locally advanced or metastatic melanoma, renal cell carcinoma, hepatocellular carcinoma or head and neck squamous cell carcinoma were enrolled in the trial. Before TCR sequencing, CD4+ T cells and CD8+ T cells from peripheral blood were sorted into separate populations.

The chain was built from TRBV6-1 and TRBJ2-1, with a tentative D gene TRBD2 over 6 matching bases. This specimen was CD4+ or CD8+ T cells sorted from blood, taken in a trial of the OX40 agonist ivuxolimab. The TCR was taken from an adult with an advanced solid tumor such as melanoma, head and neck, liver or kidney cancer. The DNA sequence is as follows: TGTGCCAGCAGTGAATCGGGAACTAGCAGTATTTTCAACTCCTACAATGAGCAGTTCTTC. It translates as CASSESGTSSIFNSYNEQFF.